The sequence of this TCR beta chain was determined in a study of post-analysis software for immune sequencing data. Study-wide points: In patients, about five TRBV segments were more frequent than in controls, with TRBV5-6, TRBV5-1 and TRBV20-1 among them.

Researchers reported that TCR beta cDNA libraries carried unique molecular identifiers. TCRdb passed the PCR reads through MiXCR, listing each CDR3 protein once. This table holds fewer than 850,000 distinct CDR3 sequences, about half found once. In regard to this clonotype: Antigen: not known.

The V and J ends lost 3 bases and 5 bases respectively, with 11 bases between them. The germline V gene has CDR1 SQVTM and CDR2 ANQGSEA. CDR3 length equals 12 residues. Material: blood. This receptor was identified in a girl under 18 with multiple sclerosis. J is TRBJ2-7 and V is TRBV29-1; D may be TRBD2 (5 bases). CDR3 amino acids: CSVDLREHEQYF. As DNA, the CDR3 is TGCAGCGTTGACTTGAGGGAACACGAGCAGTACTTC.